The next 24 T cell receptor beta chains were all read from a single sample in a study of blood T cell repertoires in COVID-19. Clones were read by immunoSEQ multiplex PCR, and TCRdb kept only the in-frame ones, dropping some. The sample carries 150,000 to 200,000 clones, approximately 83% recorded once. Sequenced: PBMCs or T cells enriched from blood (not recorded which). Source of these receptors: an older woman who had recovered from COVID-19.

This clone has a handful of counts. The germline gene is not matched at one end of the junction; a read error may be the cause. The chain couples TRBV3-1 (or the pseudogene TRBV3-2) to TRBJ1-1; 7 bases agree with TRBD1. The CDR3 extends over 14 amino acids. The germline CDR1 and CDR2 sequences are LGHDT and YNNKEL (reference sequence). CDR3: CASSFTQGNSEAFF. For the CDR3, the DNA is TGTGCCAGCAGCTTCACACAGGGGAACAGTGAAGCTTTCTTT.

The chain joins TRBV29-1 to TRBJ2-7, with TRBD1 identical over 9 bases. The CDR3 extends over 13 amino acids. The germline V gene has CDR1 SQVTM and CDR2 ANQGSEA. V lost 6 bases and J lost 4; bases outside the gene matches: 7. The chain's CDR3 is CSVAGTGRYEQYF. The CDR3 DNA is TGCAGCGTAGCCGGGACAGGGAGGTACGAGCAGTACTTC.

The chain is built from TRBV7-2 and TRBJ2-5; D remains unclear. This CDR3 is built from 12 residues. The V gene's germline CDR1 is SGHTA and CDR2 FQGNSA. Trimming shortened V by 1 base and J by 4 bases, and 4 bases separated the two germline ends. CDR3 DNA: TGTGCCAGCAGCTTAGTCGGAGAGACCCAGTACTTC. It codes for CASSLVGETQYF.

V usage is TRBV18 and J usage is TRBJ2-1, with D possibly matching TRBD2 (6 bases). The V gene lost 2 bases and the J gene lost 4 bases, with 12 bases spanning the gap. The CDR3 has 15 amino acids. The germline V gene has CDR1 KGHSH and CDR2 LQKENI. The CDR3 here is CASSPKPSEYNEQFF. The DNA of the CDR3 is TGTGCCAGCTCACCAAAGCCTAGCGAGTACAATGAGCAGTTCTTC.

The rearrangement links TRBV7-9 to TRBJ2-2, with D unresolved. CDR1 and CDR2 from the germline V gene are SEHNR and FQNEAQ (reference sequence). The V end lost 1 base, the J end lost 6 bases, and 9 bases lay between the germline ends. The CDR3 has 14 residues. CDR3: CASSLVLESGELFF. In DNA form, the CDR3 reads TGTGCCAGCAGCTTAGTTTTGGAGTCCGGGGAGCTGTTTTTT.

This clone was seen more than once but under ten times. V gene TRBV5-1 combines with J gene TRBJ1-2; a weak D match, TRBD1 (5 bases). Germline loops: CDR1 SGHRS, CDR2 YFSETQ. The CDR3 extends over 14 amino acids. The V end was cut by 4 bases, the J end by 4 bases, with 14 bases between. CDR3 protein: CASSTGGGSYGYTF. In nucleotides, the CDR3 is TGCGCCAGCAGCACGGGGGGAGGCAGCTATGGCTACACCTTC.

V usage is TRBV4-1 and J usage is TRBJ1-4, with D maybe TRBD1 (5 bases). Per the germline V gene, CDR1 is MGHRA and CDR2 is YSYEKL. Deletions cut 2 bases from V and 5 bases from J, with 12 bases between. This CDR3 has 15 residues. The CDR3 coding sequence is TGCGCCAGCAGCCAAACCGGGACTCCCAATGAAAAACTGTTTTTT. Amino acid sequence: CASSQTGTPNEKLFF.

V usage is TRBV5-6 and J usage is TRBJ2-5, with a tentative D call TRBD2 (6 bases). This CDR3 spans 15 amino acids. Germline-derived CDR1 and CDR2 are SGHDT and YYEEEE. Deletions cut 3 bases from V and 4 bases from J, with 16 bases between. The CDR3 here is CASSYGLGGRETQYF. The CDR3 region has the DNA TGTGCCAGCAGCTATGGACTGGGGGGACGAGAGACCCAGTACTTC.

This chain uses TRBV28 with TRBJ1-4; 7 bases are a match to TRBD1. Germline values: CDR1 MDHEN, CDR2 SYDVKM. Losses at the gene ends were 7 bases for V and 1 base for J; bases not matched to a gene: 6. This CDR3 region has 15 residues. The CDR3, as DNA: TGTGCCAGCAAAGGACAGGTGGAAACTAATGAAAAACTGTTTTTT. Its protein product is CASKGQVETNEKLFF. The variable domain in full, completed from reference TRBV28 and TRBJ1-4, reads DVKVTQSSRYLVKRTGEKVFLECVQDMDHENMFWYRQDPGLGLRLIYFSYDVKMKEKGDIPEGYSVSREKKERFSLILESASTNQTSMYLCASKGQVETNEKLFFGSGTQLSVL.

For the CDR3, the DNA is TGTGCCAGCAGTTTTTTCCCCGACTCGACAGGGACGGGTGGCTACACCTTC. Translated: CASSFFPDSTGTGGYTF. The chain has TRBV2 and TRBJ1-2; the match to TRBD1 covers 7 bases. This CDR3 comprises 17 residues. The germline CDR1 and CDR2 sequences are SNHLY and FYNNEI. The V and J ends lost 5 bases and 7 bases, in that order; junction bases with no gene match: 19.

The chain recombines TRBV6-1 with TRBJ2-2, with D perhaps TRBD1 (7 bases). Trimming pared 0 bases from V and 7 bases from J, leaving 15 bases between. CDR1 is MNHNS and CDR2 is SASEGT in the germline V gene. The CDR3 covers 16 residues. The CDR3 sequence: CASSEAGRGAFGELFF. The CDR3 DNA follows: TGTGCCAGCAGTGAAGCGGGCAGGGGGGCTTTCGGGGAGCTGTTTTTT.

This chain joins TRBV18 and TRBJ1-5; 12 nucleotides match TRBD1. CDR3 length: 16 residues. Per the germline V gene, CDR1 is KGHSH and CDR2 is LQKENI. With V trimmed by 6 bases and J by 6 bases, 9 bases remained unmatched. CDR3: CASSTLGTGGSQPQHF. The CDR3 bases are TGTGCCAGCTCGACCTTAGGGACAGGGGGCTCTCAGCCCCAGCATTTT.

The CDR3 sequence is CASSVGHSGETQYF. CDR3 sequence (DNA): TGTGCCAGCAGCGTAGGTCATAGCGGGGAGACCCAGTACTTC. V and J are TRBV9 and TRBJ2-5; the match to TRBD2 covers 7 bases. V trimming: 0 bases; J trimming: 5 bases; junction bases outside the gene matches: 4. Germline V gene sequence: CDR1 SGDLS, CDR2 YYNGEE. This CDR3 is 14 amino acids long.

On this clone: The same CDR3 can be traced to other DNA sequences in this sample. The rearrangement joins TRBV7-2 to TRBJ2-7, with TRBD2 identical over 13 bases. CDR3 length: 15 residues. From germline, CDR1 is SGHTA and CDR2 FQGNSA. Unmatched junction bases numbered 5, after V lost 5 bases and J lost 4 bases. The CDR3 DNA follows: TGTGCCAGCAGCCTAAGGACTAGCGGGAGTTACGAGCAGTACTTC. Encoded protein: CASSLRTSGSYEQYF.

The rearrangement joins TRBV27 to TRBJ2-5, with a weak D call TRBD2 (5 bases). Trimming pared 5 bases from V and 3 bases from J, leaving 19 bases between. Germline V gene data show CDR1 as MNHEY and CDR2 as SMNVEV (reference sequence). The CDR3 contains 16 residues. CDR3 sequence: CASSPYSDYRKETQYF. The CDR3 nucleotides are TGTGCCAGCAGTCCCTACTCCGACTATAGGAAAGAGACCCAGTACTTC.

The V and J genes are TRBV4-1 and TRBJ2-3; 8 bases match TRBD2. The CDR3 extends over 15 amino acids. Germline V gives CDR1 MGHRA, CDR2 YSYEKL. V dropped 4 bases and J dropped 7; count of bases not matched to a gene: 10. DNA for the CDR3: TGCGCCAGCAGCCCAGCGGGGGCTCTTACAAATACGCAGTATTTT. Its protein is CASSPAGALTNTQYF.

The gene calls are TRBV5-5 and TRBJ2-2; D perhaps matches TRBD1 (6 bases). Germline V CDR1 and CDR2: SGHKS, YYEKEE (reference sequence). Trimming pared 4 bases from V and 0 bases from J, leaving 10 bases between. The CDR3 spans 15 residues. CDR3 nucleotide sequence: TGTGCCAGCAGCCCGGGACACTCGAACACCGGGGAGCTGTTTTTT. Protein sequence: CASSPGHSNTGELFF.

The chain uses TRBV6-5 and TRBJ1-6; D remains ambiguous. Trimming took off 6 bases at V and 8 bases at J, with 14 bases between the two ends. Germline values: CDR1 MNHEY, CDR2 SVGAGI. The CDR3 sequence is 14 residues long. The DNA for the CDR3 is TGTGCCAGCAGCTCCGGGGTGCAGCATTCACCCCTCCACTTT. Its protein product is CASSSGVQHSPLHF.

The chain employs TRBV7-8 and TRBJ1-5; maybe TRBD1 (5 bases). Germline CDR1 and CDR2: SGHVS and FQNEAQ. V gave up 0 bases and J gave up 8 bases, with 14 bases separating them. The CDR3 contains 15 residues. The CDR3 spells CASSLANWGREPQHF. In DNA form, the CDR3 reads TGTGCCAGCAGCTTAGCGAATTGGGGGAGGGAGCCCCAGCATTTT.

J is TRBJ2-7 and V is TRBV19; 8 positions match TRBD1. Per the germline V gene, CDR1 is LNHDA and CDR2 is SQIVND (reference sequence). Trimming took 6 bases from V and 7 from J; bases not matched to a gene: 11. CDR3 length: 14 residues. CDR3 DNA: TGTGCCAGTAGCGCGAGGCAGGGGGCGAGGGAGCAGTACTTC. It codes for CASSARQGAREQYF.

This clone was seen once. This chain uses TRBV20-1 with TRBJ2-1, with TRBD1 matching over 7 bases. Per the germline V gene, CDR1 is DFQATT and CDR2 is SNEGSKA (reference sequence). The ends lost 3 bases at V and 5 bases at J; junction bases unmatched: 10. There are 15 residues in the CDR3. This CDR3 reads CSASSPDRVNNEQFF. For the CDR3, the DNA is TGCAGTGCTAGTTCCCCAGACAGGGTAAACAATGAGCAGTTCTTC.

The chain employs TRBV5-1 and TRBJ2-3; TRBD2 matches at 12 bases. CDR1 SGHRS and CDR2 YFSETQ come from the germline V gene. This CDR3 has 16 amino acids. The V segment lost 0 bases and the J segment 5 bases; nucleotides outside the gene matches: 4. The CDR3 DNA reads as TGCGCCAGCAGCTTGGGACTAGCGGGAGTCATAGATACGCAGTATTTT. Translation gives CASSLGLAGVIDTQYF.

This chain joins TRBV18 and TRBJ1-2, with 8 bases lining up with TRBD1. The trim removed 3 bases at V and 4 bases at J, leaving 7 bases unmatched. There are 15 residues in the CDR3. Germline V gene sequence: CDR1 KGHSH, CDR2 LQKENI. CDR3 protein: CASSPASGGSYGYTF. The CDR3, as DNA: TGTGCCAGCTCACCGGCTTCAGGGGGCAGCTATGGCTACACCTTC.

The rearrangement joins TRBV28 to TRBJ1-5, with a tentative D call TRBD1 (6 bases). With 6 bases removed from V and 7 bases from J, the gap between germline ends came to 19 bases. This CDR3 is 15 amino acids long. Germline loops: CDR1 MDHEN, CDR2 SYDVKM. The DNA of the CDR3 is TGTGCCAGCAGGCTAAGTAGGGGGAGAGGGCAGCCCCAGCATTTT. This translates into CASRLSRGRGQPQHF. The whole variable domain, filled in from reference TRBV28 and TRBJ1-5, reads DVKVTQSSRYLVKRTGEKVFLECVQDMDHENMFWYRQDPGLGLRLIYFSYDVKMKEKGDIPEGYSVSREKKERFSLILESASTNQTSMYLCASRLSRGRGQPQHFGDGTRLSIL.